These 15 T cell receptor beta chains share one sample of origin, sequenced in a study of blood T cell repertoires in COVID-19 (dated by TCRdb to 2020 to 2021). To prepare the library, the immunoSEQ multiplex PCR assay was applied. Drawn from immuneACCESS, this table holds only the in-frame rearrangements with V and J called that TCRdb kept. Clones are partly lost; checked studies trace under half to an unresolved V gene and leave the rest unexplained. A total of some 350,000 clones appear in this sample, 85% to 90% of them only once. The top ten clonotypes cover about 6.9% of the sample. Input material: peripheral blood. These TCRs come from a woman aged 50 to 65 with COVID-19, enrolled during active disease.

The chain links TRBV29-1 to TRBJ2-3; D unclear. The length of the CDR3 is 11 residues. Trimming cost V 7 bases and J 0 bases, with 5 bases left between them. The germline gives CDR1 SQVTM, CDR2 ANQGSEA. This chain's CDR3 is CSDGSTDTQYF. The CDR3 DNA reads TGCAGCGACGGTAGCACAGATACGCAGTATTTT.

The chain couples TRBV5-4 to TRBJ1-3; tentative D call: TRBD1 (5 bases). With 4 bases removed from V and 1 base from J, the gap between germline ends came to 9 bases. Germline values: CDR1 SGHNT, CDR2 YYREEE (reference sequence). The CDR3 is made up of 14 amino acids. CDR3 residues: CASSPRGSGNTIYF. The DNA of the CDR3 is TGTGCCAGCAGCCCTCGGGGGTCTGGAAACACCATATATTTT. Full variable domain (outside the CDR3, taken from reference TRBV5-4 and TRBJ1-3): ETGVTQSPTHLIKTRGQQVTLRCSSQSGHNTVSWYQQALGQGPQFIFQYYREEENGRGNFPPRFSGLQFPNYSSELNVNALELDDSALYLCASSPRGSGNTIYFGEGSWLTVV.

The chain recombines TRBV23-1 with TRBJ1-6, with TRBD1 identical over 7 bases. TRBV23-1 is labeled an ORF, and its function is uncertain. The CDR3 is made up of 15 amino acids. The J segment lost 5 bases and the V segment lost 3 bases, leaving 4 bases of the junction unmatched. The CDR3 coding sequence is TGCGCCAGCAGTCATGGGGACAGAGATAATTCACCCCTCCACTTT. This translates into CASSHGDRDNSPLHF.

This clone was found once. The chain couples TRBV18 to TRBJ1-1; a weak D match, TRBD1 (6 bases). Germline values: CDR1 KGHSH, CDR2 LQKENI. V was clipped by 3 bases and J by 7 bases, with 9 bases between them. This CDR3 spans 12 amino acids. CDR3 region: CASSPGQIEAFF. Here the CDR3 DNA reads TGTGCCAGCTCACCCGGACAGATTGAAGCTTTCTTT.

About this clone itself: The junction departs from germline at one end; a sequencing error may be responsible. The genes are TRBV7-9 and TRBJ1-2; D might be TRBD1 (6 bases). Germline V gene data show CDR1 as SEHNR and CDR2 as FQNEAQ (reference sequence). The CDR3 has 14 amino acids. CDR3 in DNA: TGTACCAGCAGCTTGACGACAGGAAGCTATGGCTACACCTTC. Its translation is CTSSLTTGSYGYTF.

The chain carries TRBV6-5 and TRBJ2-1; a possible D gene is TRBD2 (6 bases). The CDR3 extends over 11 amino acids. The V end lost 7 bases, the J end lost 13 bases, and 14 bases lay between the germline ends. Germline CDR1 MNHEY, CDR2 SVGAGI. The CDR3 region has the DNA TGTGCCAGCACCACACGGGGGAGACAGTTCTTC. Its translation: CASTTRGRQFF.

V is TRBV18 and J is TRBJ2-7; 7 bases line up with TRBD1. Per germline, CDR1 KGHSH and CDR2 LQKENI. The CDR3 spans 14 residues. Unmatched junction bases numbered 7, after V lost 3 bases and J lost 5 bases. Here the CDR3 DNA reads TGTGCCAGCTCACCCATCACAGGGGACCACGAGCAGTACTTC. Translating it yields CASSPITGDHEQYF.

The chain combines TRBV19 with TRBJ1-5, with TRBD1 matching over 9 bases. The V gene's germline CDR1 is LNHDA and CDR2 SQIVND (reference sequence). The CDR3 extends over 15 amino acids. V shed 5 bases and J 7 bases; nucleotides not matched to a gene: 9. The CDR3: CASSLAGTGYQPQHF. In nucleotides, the CDR3 is TGTGCCAGTAGTCTCGCCGGGACAGGGTACCAGCCCCAGCATTTT.

This chain's CDR3 is CASSPRGATNEKLFF. For the CDR3, the DNA is TGTGCCAGCTCACCACGGGGGGCAACTAATGAAAAACTGTTTTTT. The V and J genes are TRBV18 and TRBJ1-4; a weak D match, TRBD1 (5 bases). The length of the CDR3 is 15 residues. Trimming left V 1 base short and J 0 bases short, with 6 bases between. The germline CDR1 and CDR2 sequences are KGHSH and LQKENI. Full variable domain (outside the CDR3, taken from reference TRBV18 and TRBJ1-4): NAGVMQNPRHLVRRRGQEARLRCSPMKGHSHVYWYRQLPEEGLKFMVYLQKENIIDESGMPKERFSAEFPKEGPSILRIQQVVRGDSAAYFCASSPRGATNEKLFFGSGTQLSVL.

The chain couples TRBV7-2 to TRBJ1-1, with TRBD1 matching over 8 bases. The V gene end was trimmed by 1 base and the J gene end by 5 bases; junction bases not matched to a gene: 6. This CDR3 spans 15 amino acids. Germline CDR1 SGHTA, CDR2 FQGNSA. Written as DNA, the CDR3 is TGTGCCAGCAGCTTAGGGAACAGGGGGTGGACTGAAGCTTTCTTT. This encodes CASSLGNRGWTEAFF.

This clone was counted between two and nine times. This rearrangement joins TRBV2 to TRBJ2-1; 8 bases line up with TRBD2. The length of the CDR3 is 15 residues. V gave up 6 bases and J gave up 9 bases; unmatched junction bases: 13. The germline CDR1 and CDR2 sequences are SNHLY and FYNNEI. The CDR3 here is CASSPGGLPVAEQFF. For the CDR3, the DNA is TGTGCCAGCAGCCCGGGAGGGCTCCCTGTCGCTGAGCAGTTCTTC.

This clone was found once. The chain employs TRBV11-2 and TRBJ1-2; 9 positions agree with TRBD1. V was clipped by 5 bases and J by 1 base; unmatched bases: 8. The CDR3 consists of 16 residues. Germline V gives CDR1 SGHAT, CDR2 FQNNGV. CDR3 residues: CASSTPGQGFNYGYTF. CDR3 DNA: TGTGCCAGCAGCACCCCGGGACAGGGATTTAACTATGGCTACACCTTC. The full variable domain, with the rest looked up from reference TRBV11-2 and TRBJ1-2, is EAGVAQSPRYKIIEKRQSVAFWCNPISGHATLYWYQQILGQGPKLLIQFQNNGVVDDSQLPKDRFSAERLKGVDSTLKIQPAKLEDSAVYLCASSTPGQGFNYGYTFGSGTRLTVV.

CDR3 in DNA: TGCAGCGTGGGGACAGGGGATCAGCCCCAGCATTTT. Translating gives CSVGTGDQPQHF. The rearrangement joins TRBV29-1 to TRBJ1-5; the match to TRBD1 covers 10 bases. CDR3 length equals 12 residues. After removal of 6 bases from V and 5 bases from J, the junction contained 1 base not matched to a gene. Germline CDR1 is SQVTM and CDR2 is ANQGSEA.

The gene calls are TRBV18 and TRBJ2-5; TRBD1 might be the D (5 bases). In germline, CDR1 is KGHSH, CDR2 LQKENI. Trimming stripped 0 bases from V and 0 bases from J, with 11 bases between. The CDR3 runs to 16 residues. The CDR3 is CASSPPGRVNQETQYF. In DNA, the CDR3 is TGTGCCAGCTCACCACCGGGGCGTGTCAACCAAGAGACCCAGTACTTC.

This sequence joins TRBV6-5 and TRBJ1-3; a weak D match, TRBD1 (5 bases). The CDR3 contains 14 residues. The germline V and J ends were trimmed by 6 bases and 0 bases, with 9 bases remaining between them. Germline V gene data show CDR1 as MNHEY and CDR2 as SVGAGI. The CDR3 sequence: CASRKTASGNTIYF. The CDR3 nucleotides are TGTGCCAGCAGAAAGACAGCCTCTGGAAACACCATATATTTT.